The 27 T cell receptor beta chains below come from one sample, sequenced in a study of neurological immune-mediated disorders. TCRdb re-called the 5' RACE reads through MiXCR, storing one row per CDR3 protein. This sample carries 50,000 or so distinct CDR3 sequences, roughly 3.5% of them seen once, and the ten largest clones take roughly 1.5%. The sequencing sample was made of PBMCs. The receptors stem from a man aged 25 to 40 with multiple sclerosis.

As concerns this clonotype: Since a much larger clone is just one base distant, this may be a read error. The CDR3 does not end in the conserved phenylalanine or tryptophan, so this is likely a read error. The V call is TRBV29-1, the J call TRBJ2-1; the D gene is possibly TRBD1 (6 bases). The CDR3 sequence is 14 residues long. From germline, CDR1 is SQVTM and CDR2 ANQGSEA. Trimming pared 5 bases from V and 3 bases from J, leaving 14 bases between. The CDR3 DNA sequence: TGCAGCGTTTCTCCCAGGGGAGACTACAATGAGCAGTTCTGC. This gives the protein CSVSPRGDYNEQFC.

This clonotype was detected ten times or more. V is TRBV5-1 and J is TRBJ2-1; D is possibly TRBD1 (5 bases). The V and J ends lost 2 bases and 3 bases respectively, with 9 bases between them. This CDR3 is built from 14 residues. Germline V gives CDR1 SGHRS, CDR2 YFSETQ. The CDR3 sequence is CASSFQGFYNEQFF. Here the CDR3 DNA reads TGCGCCAGCAGCTTCCAGGGTTTCTACAATGAGCAGTTCTTC.

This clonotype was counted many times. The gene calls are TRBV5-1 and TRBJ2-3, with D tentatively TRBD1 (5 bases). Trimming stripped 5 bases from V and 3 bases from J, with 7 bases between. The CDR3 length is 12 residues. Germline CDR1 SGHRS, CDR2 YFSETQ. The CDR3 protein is CASSSGTDTQYF. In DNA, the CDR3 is TGCGCCAGCAGTTCAGGGACAGATACGCAGTATTTT.

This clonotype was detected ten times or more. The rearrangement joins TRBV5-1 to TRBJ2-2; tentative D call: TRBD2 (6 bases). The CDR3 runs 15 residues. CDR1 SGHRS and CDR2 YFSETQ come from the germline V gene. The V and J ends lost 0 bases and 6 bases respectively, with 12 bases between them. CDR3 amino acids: CASSLVRGSAGELFF. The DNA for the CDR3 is TGCGCCAGCAGCTTGGTACGGGGGAGCGCCGGGGAGCTGTTTTTT.

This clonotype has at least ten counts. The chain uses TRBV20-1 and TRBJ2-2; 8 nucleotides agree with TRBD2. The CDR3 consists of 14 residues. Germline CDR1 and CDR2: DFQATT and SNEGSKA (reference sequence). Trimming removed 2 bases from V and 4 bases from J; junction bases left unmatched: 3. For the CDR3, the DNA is TGCAGTGCTAGACGCGGGGGGAGCACCGGGGAGCTGTTTTTT. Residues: CSARRGGSTGELFF.

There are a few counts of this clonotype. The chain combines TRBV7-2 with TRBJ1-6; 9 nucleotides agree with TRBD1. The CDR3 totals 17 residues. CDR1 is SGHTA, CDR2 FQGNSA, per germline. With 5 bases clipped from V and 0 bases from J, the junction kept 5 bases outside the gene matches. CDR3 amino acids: CASSPKTGGSYNSPLHF. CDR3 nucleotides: TGTGCCAGCAGCCCGAAGACAGGGGGCTCCTATAATTCACCCCTCCACTTT.

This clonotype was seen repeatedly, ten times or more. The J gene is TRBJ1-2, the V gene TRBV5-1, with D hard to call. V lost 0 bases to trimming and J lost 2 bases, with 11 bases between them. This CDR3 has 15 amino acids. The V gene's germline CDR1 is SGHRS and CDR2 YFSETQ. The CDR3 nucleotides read TGCGCCAGCAGCTTGGACCCCGACCCGAACTATGGCTACACCTTC. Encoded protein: CASSLDPDPNYGYTF.

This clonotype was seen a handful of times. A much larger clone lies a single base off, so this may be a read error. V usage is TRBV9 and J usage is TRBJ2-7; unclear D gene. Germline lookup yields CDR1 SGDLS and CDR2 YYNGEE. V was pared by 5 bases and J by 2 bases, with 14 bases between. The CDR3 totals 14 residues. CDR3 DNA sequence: TGTGCCAGCAGTCCCGACGGAAAGACCTACGAGCAGTACTTC. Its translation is CASSPDGKTYEQYF.

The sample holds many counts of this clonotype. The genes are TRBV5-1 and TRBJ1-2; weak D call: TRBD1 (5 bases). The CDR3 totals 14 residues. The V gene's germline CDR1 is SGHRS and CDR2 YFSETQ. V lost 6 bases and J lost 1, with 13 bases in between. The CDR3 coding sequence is TGCGCCAGCAAATCCCAGGGCCTTAACTATGGCTACACCTTC. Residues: CASKSQGLNYGYTF.

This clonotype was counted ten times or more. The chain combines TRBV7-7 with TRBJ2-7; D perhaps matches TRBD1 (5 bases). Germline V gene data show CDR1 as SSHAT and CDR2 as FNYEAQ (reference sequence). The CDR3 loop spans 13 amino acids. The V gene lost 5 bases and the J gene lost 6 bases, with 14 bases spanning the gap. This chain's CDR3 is CASSPRQTAEQYF. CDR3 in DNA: TGTGCCAGCAGCCCAAGACAGACTGCCGAGCAGTACTTC.

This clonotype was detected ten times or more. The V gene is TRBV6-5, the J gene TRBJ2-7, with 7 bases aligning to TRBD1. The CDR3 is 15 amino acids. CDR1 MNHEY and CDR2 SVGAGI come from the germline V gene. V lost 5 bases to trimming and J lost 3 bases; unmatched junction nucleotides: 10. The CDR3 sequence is CASSPPGTDIYEQYF. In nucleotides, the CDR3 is TGTGCCAGCAGTCCGCCCGGGACAGACATCTACGAGCAGTACTTC.

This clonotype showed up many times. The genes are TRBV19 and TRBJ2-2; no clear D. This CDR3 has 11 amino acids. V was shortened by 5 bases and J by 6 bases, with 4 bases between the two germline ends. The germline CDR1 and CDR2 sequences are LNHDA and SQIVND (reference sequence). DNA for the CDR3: TGTGCCAGTAGTTACCCCGGGGAGCTGTTTTTT. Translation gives CASSYPGELFF.

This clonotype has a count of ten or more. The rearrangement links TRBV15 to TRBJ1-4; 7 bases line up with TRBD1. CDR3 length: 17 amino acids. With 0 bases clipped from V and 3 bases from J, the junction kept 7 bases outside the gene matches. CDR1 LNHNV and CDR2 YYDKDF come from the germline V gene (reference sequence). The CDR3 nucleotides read TGTGCCACCAGCAGAGATAAAGGGGGCAGATCTAATGAAAAACTGTTTTTT. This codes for CATSRDKGGRSNEKLFF.

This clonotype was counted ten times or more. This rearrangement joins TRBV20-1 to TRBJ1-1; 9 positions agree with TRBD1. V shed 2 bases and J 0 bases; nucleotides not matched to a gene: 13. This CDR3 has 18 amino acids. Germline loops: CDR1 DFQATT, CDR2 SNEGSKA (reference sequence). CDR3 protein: CSARRQGGMVGLNTEAFF. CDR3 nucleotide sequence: TGCAGTGCTAGAAGACAGGGGGGAATGGTAGGGCTGAACACTGAAGCTTTCTTT.

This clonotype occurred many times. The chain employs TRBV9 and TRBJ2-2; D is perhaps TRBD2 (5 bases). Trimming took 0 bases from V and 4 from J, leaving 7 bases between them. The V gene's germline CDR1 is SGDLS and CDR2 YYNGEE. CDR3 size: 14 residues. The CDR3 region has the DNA TGTGCCAGCAGCGTAGTGGGGAGCACCGGGGAGCTGTTTTTT. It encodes CASSVVGSTGELFF.

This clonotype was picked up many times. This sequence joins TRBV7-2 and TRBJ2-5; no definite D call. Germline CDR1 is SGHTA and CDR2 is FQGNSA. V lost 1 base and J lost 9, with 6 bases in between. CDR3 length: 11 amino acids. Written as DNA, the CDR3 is TGTGCCAGCAGCTTAGGATGGTCCCAGTACTTC. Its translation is CASSLGWSQYF.

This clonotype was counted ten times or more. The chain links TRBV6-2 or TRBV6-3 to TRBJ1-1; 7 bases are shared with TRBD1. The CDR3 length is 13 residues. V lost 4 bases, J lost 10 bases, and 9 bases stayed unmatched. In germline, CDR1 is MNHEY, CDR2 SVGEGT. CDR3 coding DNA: TGTGCCAGCAGTTGGGGGAGGGGGCGAAGAGCTTTCTTT. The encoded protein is CASSWGRGRRAFF.

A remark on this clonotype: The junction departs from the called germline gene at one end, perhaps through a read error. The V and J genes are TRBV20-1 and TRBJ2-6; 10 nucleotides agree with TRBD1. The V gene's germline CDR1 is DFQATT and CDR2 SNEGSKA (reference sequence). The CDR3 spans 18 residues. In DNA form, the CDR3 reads TGCAGTGCGACCACGGGGGGACAGGGGAAGTCTGGGGCCAAAGTCCTGACTTTC. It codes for CSATTGGQGKSGAKVLTF.

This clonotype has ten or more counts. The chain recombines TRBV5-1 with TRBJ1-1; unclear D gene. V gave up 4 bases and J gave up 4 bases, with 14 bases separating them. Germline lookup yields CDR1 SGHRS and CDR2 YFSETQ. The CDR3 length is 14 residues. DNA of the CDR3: TGCGCCAGCAGCACCGCGCCCCCCGGCACTGAAGCTTTCTTT. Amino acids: CASSTAPPGTEAFF.

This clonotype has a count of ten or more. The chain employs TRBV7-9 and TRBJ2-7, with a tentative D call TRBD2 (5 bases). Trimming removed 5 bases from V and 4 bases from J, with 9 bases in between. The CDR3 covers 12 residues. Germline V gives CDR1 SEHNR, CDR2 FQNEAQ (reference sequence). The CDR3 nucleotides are TGTGCCAGCAGCGAAGGCGGGTACGAGCAGTACTTC. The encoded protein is CASSEGGYEQYF.

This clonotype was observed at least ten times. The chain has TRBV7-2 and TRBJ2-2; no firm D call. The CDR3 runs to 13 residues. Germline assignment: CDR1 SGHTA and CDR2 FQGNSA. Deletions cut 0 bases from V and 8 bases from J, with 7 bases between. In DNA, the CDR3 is TGTGCCAGCAGCTTAGCGGCTGCTGGGGAGCTGTTTTTT. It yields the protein CASSLAAAGELFF.

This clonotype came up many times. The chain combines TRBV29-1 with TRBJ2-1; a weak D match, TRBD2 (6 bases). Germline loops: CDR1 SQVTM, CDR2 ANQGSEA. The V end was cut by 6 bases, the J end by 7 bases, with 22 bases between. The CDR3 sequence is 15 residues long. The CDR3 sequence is CSVGEVYMRANEQFF. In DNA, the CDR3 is TGCAGCGTGGGGGAGGTGTATATGCGCGCAAATGAGCAGTTCTTC.

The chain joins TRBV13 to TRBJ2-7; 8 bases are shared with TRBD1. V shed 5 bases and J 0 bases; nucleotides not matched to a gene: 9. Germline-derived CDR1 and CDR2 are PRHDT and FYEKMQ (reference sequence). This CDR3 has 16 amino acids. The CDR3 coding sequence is TGTGCCAGCAGCACAAGACAGGGGAAGAGCTCCTACGAGCAGTACTTC. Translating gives CASSTRQGKSSYEQYF.

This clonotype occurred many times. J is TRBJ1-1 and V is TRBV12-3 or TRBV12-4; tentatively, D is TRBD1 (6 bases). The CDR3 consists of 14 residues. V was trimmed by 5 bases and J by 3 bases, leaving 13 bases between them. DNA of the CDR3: TGTGCCAGCAGTCGGGGGGCGCGGGACACTGAAGCTTTCTTT. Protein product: CASSRGARDTEAFF.

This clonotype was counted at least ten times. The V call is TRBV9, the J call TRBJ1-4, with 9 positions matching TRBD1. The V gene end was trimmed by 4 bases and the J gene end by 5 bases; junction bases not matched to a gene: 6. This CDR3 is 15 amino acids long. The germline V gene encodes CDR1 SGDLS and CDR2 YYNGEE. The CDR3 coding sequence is TGTGCCAGCAGCCAAGCGACAGGGGGGAATGAAAAACTGTTTTTT. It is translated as CASSQATGGNEKLFF.

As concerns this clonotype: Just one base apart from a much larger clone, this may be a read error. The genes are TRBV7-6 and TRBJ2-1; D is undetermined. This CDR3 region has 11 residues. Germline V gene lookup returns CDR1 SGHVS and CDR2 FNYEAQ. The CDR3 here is CASRFSNEQFF. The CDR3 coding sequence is TGTGCCAGCCGCTTTTCAAATGAGCAGTTCTTC.

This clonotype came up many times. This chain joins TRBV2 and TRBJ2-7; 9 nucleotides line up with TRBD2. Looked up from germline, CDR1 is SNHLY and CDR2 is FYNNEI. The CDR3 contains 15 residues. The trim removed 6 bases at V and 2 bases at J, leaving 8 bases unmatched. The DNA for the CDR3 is TGTGCCAGCAGAGAGCGGGAGGCCGCCACCTACGAGCAGTACTTC. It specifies CASREREAATYEQYF.